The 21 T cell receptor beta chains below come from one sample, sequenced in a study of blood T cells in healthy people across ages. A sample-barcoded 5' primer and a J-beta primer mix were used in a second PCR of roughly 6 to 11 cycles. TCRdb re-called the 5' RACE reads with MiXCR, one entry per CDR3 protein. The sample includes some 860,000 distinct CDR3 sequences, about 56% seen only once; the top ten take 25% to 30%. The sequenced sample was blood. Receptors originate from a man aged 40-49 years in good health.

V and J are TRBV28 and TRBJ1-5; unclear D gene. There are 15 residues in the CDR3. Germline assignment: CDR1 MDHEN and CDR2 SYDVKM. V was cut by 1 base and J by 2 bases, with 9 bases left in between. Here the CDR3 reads CASSLSADGNQPQHF. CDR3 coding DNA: TGTGCCAGCAGTTTATCGGCAGATGGCAATCAGCCCCAGCATTTT.

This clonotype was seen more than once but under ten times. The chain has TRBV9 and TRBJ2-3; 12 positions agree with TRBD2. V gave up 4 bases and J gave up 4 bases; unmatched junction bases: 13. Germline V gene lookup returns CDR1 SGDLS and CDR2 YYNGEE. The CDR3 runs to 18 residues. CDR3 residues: CASSQSETSGGKADTQYF. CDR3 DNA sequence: TGTGCCAGCAGCCAAAGCGAGACTAGCGGGGGAAAAGCAGATACGCAGTATTTT.

CDR3 amino acids: CASSRQLSYNEQFF. The DNA for the CDR3 is TGTGCCAGCAGTCGACAACTAAGCTACAATGAGCAGTTCTTC. The chain joins TRBV28 to TRBJ2-1; D call uncertain. Germline V gene sequence: CDR1 MDHEN, CDR2 SYDVKM. The ends were cut back, 5 bases at V and 3 bases at J, with 11 bases in the middle. The CDR3 extends over 14 amino acids.

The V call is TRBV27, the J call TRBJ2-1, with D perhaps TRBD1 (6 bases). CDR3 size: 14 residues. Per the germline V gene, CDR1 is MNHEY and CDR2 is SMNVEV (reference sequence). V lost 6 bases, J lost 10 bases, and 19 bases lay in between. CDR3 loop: CASRLQGLLYEQFF. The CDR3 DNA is TGTGCCAGCAGGCTTCAGGGGCTACTCTACGAGCAGTTCTTC.

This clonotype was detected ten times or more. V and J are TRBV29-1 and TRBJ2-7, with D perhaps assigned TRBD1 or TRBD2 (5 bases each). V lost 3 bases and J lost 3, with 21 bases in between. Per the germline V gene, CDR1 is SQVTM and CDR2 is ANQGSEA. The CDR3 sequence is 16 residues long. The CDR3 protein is CSVDHIQEDGLYEQYF. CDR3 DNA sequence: TGCAGCGTTGACCATATACAGGAGGACGGACTCTACGAGCAGTACTTC.

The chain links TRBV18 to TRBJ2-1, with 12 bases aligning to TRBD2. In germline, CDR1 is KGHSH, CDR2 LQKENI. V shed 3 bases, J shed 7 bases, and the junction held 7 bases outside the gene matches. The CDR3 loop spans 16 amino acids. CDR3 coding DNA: TGTGCCAGCTCACCCGAGACTAGCGGGAGTTGGAATGAGCAGTTCTTC. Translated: CASSPETSGSWNEQFF.

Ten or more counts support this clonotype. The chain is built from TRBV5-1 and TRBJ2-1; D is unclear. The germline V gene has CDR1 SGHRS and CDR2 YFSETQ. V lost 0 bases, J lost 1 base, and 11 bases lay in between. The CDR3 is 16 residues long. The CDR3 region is CASSLGGLRSYNEQFF. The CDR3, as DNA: TGCGCCAGCAGCTTGGGGGGATTGAGGTCCTACAATGAGCAGTTCTTC. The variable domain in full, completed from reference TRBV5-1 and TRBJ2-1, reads KAGVTQTPRYLIKTRGQQVTLSCSPISGHRSVSWYQQTPGQGLQFLFEYFSETQRNKGNFPGRFSGRQFSNSRSEMNVSTLELGDSALYLCASSLGGLRSYNEQFFGPGTRLTVL.

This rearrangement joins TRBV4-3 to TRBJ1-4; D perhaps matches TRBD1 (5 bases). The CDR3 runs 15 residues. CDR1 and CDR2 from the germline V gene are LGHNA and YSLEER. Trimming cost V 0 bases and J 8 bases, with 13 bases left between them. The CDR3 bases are TGCGCCAGCAGCCAAGATTCAGGGATCGGGGAAAAACTGTTTTTT. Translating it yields CASSQDSGIGEKLFF.

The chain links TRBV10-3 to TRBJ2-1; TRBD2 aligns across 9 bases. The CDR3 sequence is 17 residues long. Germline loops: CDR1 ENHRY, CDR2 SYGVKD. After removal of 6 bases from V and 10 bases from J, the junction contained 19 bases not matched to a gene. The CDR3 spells CAISSNNPVVAGDEQFF. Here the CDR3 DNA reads TGTGCCATCAGCTCTAATAACCCGGTGGTAGCGGGAGACGAGCAGTTCTTC.

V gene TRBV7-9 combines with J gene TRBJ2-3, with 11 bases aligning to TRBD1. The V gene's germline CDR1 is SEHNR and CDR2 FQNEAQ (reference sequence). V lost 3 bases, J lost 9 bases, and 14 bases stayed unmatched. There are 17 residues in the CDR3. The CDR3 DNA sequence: TGTGCCAGCAGCTTTAGGATTCGGGACAGGGGGAGAAAGACGCAGTATTTT. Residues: CASSFRIRDRGRKTQYF.

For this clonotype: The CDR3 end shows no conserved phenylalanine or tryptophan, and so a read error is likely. Here the CDR3 reads CASSVERGIEGYTL. The CDR3 DNA reads as TGTGCCAGCAGCGTAGAGAGAGGGATAGAAGGCTACACCTTA. The chain is built from TRBV9 and TRBJ1-2, with unresolved D. V was trimmed by 0 bases and J by 8 bases, leaving 14 bases between them. CDR1 is SGDLS and CDR2 is YYNGEE in the germline V gene. This CDR3 comprises 14 residues.

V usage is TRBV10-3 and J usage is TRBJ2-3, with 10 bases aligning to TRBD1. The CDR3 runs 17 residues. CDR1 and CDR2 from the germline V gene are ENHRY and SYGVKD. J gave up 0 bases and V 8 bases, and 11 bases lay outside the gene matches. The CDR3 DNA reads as TGTGCCATCCAAGAAAGGACAGGGGGATATAGCACAGATACGCAGTATTTT. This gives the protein CAIQERTGGYSTDTQYF.

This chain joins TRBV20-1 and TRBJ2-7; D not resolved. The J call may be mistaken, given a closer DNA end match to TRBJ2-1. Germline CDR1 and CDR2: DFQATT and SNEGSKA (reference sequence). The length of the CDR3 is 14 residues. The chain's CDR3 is CSAPLGGAYNEQFF. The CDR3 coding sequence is TGCAGTGCGCCCCTTGGTGGAGCATACAATGAGCAGTTCTTC.

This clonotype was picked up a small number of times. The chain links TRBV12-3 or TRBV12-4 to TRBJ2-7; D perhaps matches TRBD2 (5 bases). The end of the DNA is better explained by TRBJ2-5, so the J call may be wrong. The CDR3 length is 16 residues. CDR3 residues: CASSLRVAGERETQYF. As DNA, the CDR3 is TGTGCCAGCAGTTTAAGGGTTGCCGGGGAGAGGGAGACCCAGTACTTC.

The CDR3, as DNA: TGTGCCAGCAGTCGCCGACCTCCGGGTTTTCCCGATCATGAGCAGTTCTTC. The encoded protein is CASSRRPPGFPDHEQFF. The chain links TRBV27 to TRBJ2-1; D is undetermined. CDR1 is MNHEY, CDR2 SMNVEV, per germline (reference sequence). V was pared by 5 bases and J by 8 bases, with 25 bases between. This CDR3 is 17 amino acids long.

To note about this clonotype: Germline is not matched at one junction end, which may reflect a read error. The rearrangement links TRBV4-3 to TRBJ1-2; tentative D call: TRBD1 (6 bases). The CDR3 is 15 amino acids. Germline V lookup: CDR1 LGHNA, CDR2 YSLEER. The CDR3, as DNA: TGCGCCAGCAGCCAAGGCGGACAGACTAACTATGGCTACACTTTC. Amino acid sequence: CASSQGGQTNYGYTF.

The DNA of the CDR3 is TGTGCCAGCAGTCCTCGGACAGGAAAGGGGACAGATACGCAGTATTTT. Amino acid sequence: CASSPRTGKGTDTQYF. The chain is built from TRBV6-2 or TRBV6-3 and TRBJ2-3, with TRBD1 identical over 7 bases. V gave up 5 bases and J gave up 3 bases; unmatched junction bases: 11. This CDR3 region has 16 residues. The germline CDR1 and CDR2 sequences are MNHEY and SVGEGT.

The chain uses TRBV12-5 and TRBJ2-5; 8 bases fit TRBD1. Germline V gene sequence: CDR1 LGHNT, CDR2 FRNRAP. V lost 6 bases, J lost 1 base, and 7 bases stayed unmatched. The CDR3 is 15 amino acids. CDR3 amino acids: CASGPTGGFQETQYF. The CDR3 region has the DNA TGTGCTAGTGGCCCAACAGGGGGATTCCAAGAGACCCAGTACTTC.

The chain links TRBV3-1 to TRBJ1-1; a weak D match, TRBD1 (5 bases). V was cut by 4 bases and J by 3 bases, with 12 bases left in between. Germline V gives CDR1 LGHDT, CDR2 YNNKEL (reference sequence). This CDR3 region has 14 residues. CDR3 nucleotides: TGTGCCAGCAGCCTCGGGACGGTATACACTGAAGCTTTCTTT. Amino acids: CASSLGTVYTEAFF. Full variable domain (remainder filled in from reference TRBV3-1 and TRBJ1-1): DTAVSQTPKYLVTQMGNDKSIKCEQNLGHDTMYWYKQDSKKFLKIMFSYNNKELIINETVPNRFSPKSPDKAHLNLHINSLELGDSAVYFCASSLGTVYTEAFFGQGTRLTVV.

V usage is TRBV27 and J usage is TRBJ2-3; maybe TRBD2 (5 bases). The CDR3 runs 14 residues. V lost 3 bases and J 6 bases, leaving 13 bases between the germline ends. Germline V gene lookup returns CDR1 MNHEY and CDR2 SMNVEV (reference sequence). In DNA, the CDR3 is TGTGCCAGCAGTTTTACTAGGGTATCCGATACGCAGTATTTT. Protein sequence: CASSFTRVSDTQYF.

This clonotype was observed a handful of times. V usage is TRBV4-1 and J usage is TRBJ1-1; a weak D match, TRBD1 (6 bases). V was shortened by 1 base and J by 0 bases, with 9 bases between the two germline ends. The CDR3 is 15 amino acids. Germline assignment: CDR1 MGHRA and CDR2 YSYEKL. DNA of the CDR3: TGCGCCAGCAGCCAAGCAGGGGTCCTGAACACTGAAGCTTTCTTT. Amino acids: CASSQAGVLNTEAFF.